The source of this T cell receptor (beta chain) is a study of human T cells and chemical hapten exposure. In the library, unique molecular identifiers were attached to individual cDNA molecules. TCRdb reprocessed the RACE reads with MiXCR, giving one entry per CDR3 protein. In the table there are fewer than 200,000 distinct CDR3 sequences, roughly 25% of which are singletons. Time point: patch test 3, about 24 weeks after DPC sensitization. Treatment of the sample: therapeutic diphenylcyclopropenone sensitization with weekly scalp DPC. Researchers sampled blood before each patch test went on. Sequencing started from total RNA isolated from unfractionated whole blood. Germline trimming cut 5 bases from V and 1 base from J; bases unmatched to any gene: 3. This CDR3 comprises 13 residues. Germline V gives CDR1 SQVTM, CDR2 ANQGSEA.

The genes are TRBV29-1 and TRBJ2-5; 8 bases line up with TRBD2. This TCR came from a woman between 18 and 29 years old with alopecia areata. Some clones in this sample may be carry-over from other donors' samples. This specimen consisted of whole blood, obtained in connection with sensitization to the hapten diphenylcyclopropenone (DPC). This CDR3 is CSVTGTSQETQYF. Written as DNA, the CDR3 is TGCAGCGTTACCGGGACTAGCCAAGAGACCCAGTACTTC.